The 4 T cell receptor beta chains below were found in one sample sequenced in a study of tissue T cells after allogeneic stem cell transplantation. Clones were sequenced by immunoSEQ multiplex PCR, and TCRdb holds only the in-frame ones, with some missing. The sample has roughly 7,800 clones; around 34% are singletons. Noted time point: mouse harvest day 14 after allogeneic transplant. Each mouse received 10^7 T-cell-depleted marrow cells plus 10^6 splenic CD5+ T cells by tail vein. Sequencing was carried out using skin. The receptors derive from a female BALB/c mouse given C57BL/6 T cells with graft-versus-host disease after an allogeneic hematopoietic cell transplant.

This clone was counted between two and nine times. Germline and genes here are mouse. The read halts 1 residue ahead of the CDR3 end, with the missing end drawn from the germline J gene. J is TRBJ2-1 and V is TRBV26; possibly TRBD1 or TRBD2 for D (5 bases each). Trimming took off 0 bases at V and 0 bases at J, with 6 bases between the two ends. This CDR3 comprises 15 residues. CDR1 is KGHPV and CDR2 is FQNQEV in the germline V gene (reference sequence). The CDR3 sequence is CASSLSGDNYAEQFF. The CDR3 DNA, read in part, is TGTGCCAGCAGTCTGTCGGGGGATAACTATGCTGAGCAGTTC.

A few counts support this clone. Genes here carry mouse names. The sequence runs out 1 residue before the end of the CDR3; the remainder is reconstructed from the germline J gene. The rearrangement uses TRBV15 and TRBJ1-5, with no clear D. Trimming took off 3 bases at V and 0 bases at J, with 9 bases between the two ends. The length of the CDR3 is 15 residues. Germline values: CDR1 SGHND, CDR2 FRSKSL. CDR3 in amino acids: CASSFRQNNNQAPLF. CDR3 DNA, as far as it was read: TGTGCCAGCAGTTTTAGGCAGAATAACAACCAGGCTCCGCTT.

This clone was observed a handful of times. Germline and genes: mouse. Coverage ceases 1 residue before the CDR3 finishes, and the germline J gene fills in the end. The gene calls are TRBV23 and TRBJ1-4; whether TRBD1, the table's D call, matches the DNA was not checked. The CDR3 is 13 residues long. The germline V gene has CDR1 KGHTA and CDR2 FQNQQP. The covered CDR3 bases are TGCTCCAGCAGTCCGACAGGAGACGAAAGATTATTT. This sequence encodes CSSSPTGDERLF. In full, the CDR3 is CSSSPTGDERLFF.

This clone was seen a few times. Gene labels here are mouse ones. The read ends 1 residue shy of where the CDR3 ends; the end is completed using the germline J gene. The V and J genes are TRBV13-1 and TRBJ1-2; tentative D call: TRBD1 (6 bases). Germline V CDR1 and CDR2: NSHNY, SYGAGN. CDR3 length equals 13 residues. The ends were cut back, 4 bases at V and 0 bases at J, with 7 bases in the middle. The CDR3 bases that were read are TGTGCCAGCAGTAACAGGGCAAACTCCGACTACACC. Residues: CASSNRANSDYT. The CDR3 in full is CASSNRANSDYTF.